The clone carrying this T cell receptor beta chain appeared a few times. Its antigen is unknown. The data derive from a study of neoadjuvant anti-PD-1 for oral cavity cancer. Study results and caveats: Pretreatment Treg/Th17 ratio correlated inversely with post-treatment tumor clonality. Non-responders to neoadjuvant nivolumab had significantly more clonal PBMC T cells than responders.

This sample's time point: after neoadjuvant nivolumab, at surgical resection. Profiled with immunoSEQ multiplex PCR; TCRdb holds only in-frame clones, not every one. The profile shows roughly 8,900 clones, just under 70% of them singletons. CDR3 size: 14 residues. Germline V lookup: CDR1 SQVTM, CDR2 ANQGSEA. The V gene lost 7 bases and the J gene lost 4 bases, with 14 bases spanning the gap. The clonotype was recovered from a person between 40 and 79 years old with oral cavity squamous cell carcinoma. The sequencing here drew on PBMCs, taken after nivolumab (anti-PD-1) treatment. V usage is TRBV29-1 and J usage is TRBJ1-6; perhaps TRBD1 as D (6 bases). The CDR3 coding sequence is TGCAGCGGCAAAACAGGGATGTATAATTCACCCCTCCACTTT. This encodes CSGKTGMYNSPLHF.